This TCR beta chain was identified during a study of blood T cell repertoires in COVID-19. Study context: PBMCs, B-cell-depleted T cells, or T cells provided the cDNA or gDNA that made up the material.

CDR1 and CDR2 (germline): SGHDT, YYEEEE. The CDR3 runs to 13 residues. Between the trimmed V and J ends, which lost 2 bases and 1 base, there was a span of 7 bases. The data were produced by immunoSEQ multiplex PCR, yet TCRdb's version contains in-frame clones alone and is incomplete. In the table there are about 190,000 clones, around nine tenths of which are singletons. With regard to this clone: Other DNA sequences from this sample encode an identical CDR3 as well.

The rearrangement uses TRBV5-6 and TRBJ2-7, with D hard to call. The sequencing sample was made of peripheral blood. The receptor's source is a man aged 35 to 55 with acute or convalescent COVID-19. For the CDR3, the DNA is TGTGCCAGCAGCTTTGGCCGTTCCTACGAGCAGTACTTC. Encoded protein: CASSFGRSYEQYF. Using reference TRBV5-6 and TRBJ2-7 for the parts outside the CDR3, the full variable domain is DAGVTQSPTHLIKTRGQQVTLRCSPKSGHDTVSWYQQALGQGPQFIFQYYEEEERQRGNFPDRFSGHQFPNYSSELNVNALLLGDSALYLCASSFGRSYEQYFGPGTRLTVT.